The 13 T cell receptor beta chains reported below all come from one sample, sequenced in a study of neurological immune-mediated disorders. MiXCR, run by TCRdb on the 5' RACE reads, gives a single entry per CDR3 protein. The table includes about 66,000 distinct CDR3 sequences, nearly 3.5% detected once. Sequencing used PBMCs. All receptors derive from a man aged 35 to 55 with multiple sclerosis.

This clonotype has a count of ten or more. The CDR3 DNA follows: TGCGCCAGCAGCTTAGGACAGGCCGAGACCCAGTACTTC. Translating gives CASSLGQAETQYF. This sequence joins TRBV5-1 and TRBJ2-5, with 7 bases matching TRBD1. CDR1 is SGHRS and CDR2 is YFSETQ in the germline V gene. The CDR3 spans 13 residues. J lost 5 bases, V lost 2 bases, and 3 bases had no gene match.

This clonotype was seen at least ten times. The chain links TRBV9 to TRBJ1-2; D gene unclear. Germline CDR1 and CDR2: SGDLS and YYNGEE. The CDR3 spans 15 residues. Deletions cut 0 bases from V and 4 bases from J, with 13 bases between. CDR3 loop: CASSVDVTVTYGYTF. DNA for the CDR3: TGTGCCAGCAGCGTAGATGTCACGGTTACCTATGGCTACACCTTC. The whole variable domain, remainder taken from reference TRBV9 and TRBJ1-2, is DSGVTQTPKHLITATGQRVTLRCSPRSGDLSVYWYQQSLDQGLQFLIQYYNGEERAKGNILERFSAQQFPDLHSELNLSSLELGDSALYFCASSVDVTVTYGYTFGSGTRLTVV.

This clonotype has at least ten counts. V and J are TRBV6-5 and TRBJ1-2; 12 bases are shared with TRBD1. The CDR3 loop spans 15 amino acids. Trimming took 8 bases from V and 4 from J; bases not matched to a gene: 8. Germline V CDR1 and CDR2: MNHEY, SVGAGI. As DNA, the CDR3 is TGTGCCAGCTCCACAAGGGACAGGGGGCTCTATGGCTACACCTTC. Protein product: CASSTRDRGLYGYTF.

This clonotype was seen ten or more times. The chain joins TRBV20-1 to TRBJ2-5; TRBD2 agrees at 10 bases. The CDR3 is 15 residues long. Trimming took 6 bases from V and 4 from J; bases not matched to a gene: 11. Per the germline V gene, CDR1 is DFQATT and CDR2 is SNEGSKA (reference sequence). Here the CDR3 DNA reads TGCAGTGCCAAGCGGGGGGGCCTTGGGGTAGAGACCCAGTACTTC. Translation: CSAKRGGLGVETQYF.

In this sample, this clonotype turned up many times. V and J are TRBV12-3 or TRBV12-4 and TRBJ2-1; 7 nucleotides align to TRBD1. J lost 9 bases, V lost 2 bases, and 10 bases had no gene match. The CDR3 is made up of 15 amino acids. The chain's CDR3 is CASSLWAGGRGEQFF. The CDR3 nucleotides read TGTGCCAGCAGTTTATGGGCAGGGGGTAGAGGTGAGCAGTTCTTC.

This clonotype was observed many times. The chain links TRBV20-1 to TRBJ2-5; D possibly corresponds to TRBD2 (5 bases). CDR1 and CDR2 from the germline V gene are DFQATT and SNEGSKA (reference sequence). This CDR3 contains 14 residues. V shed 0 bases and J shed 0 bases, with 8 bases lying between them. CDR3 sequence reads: CSAREPDYQETQYF. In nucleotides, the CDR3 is TGCAGTGCTAGAGAGCCGGACTACCAAGAGACCCAGTACTTC.

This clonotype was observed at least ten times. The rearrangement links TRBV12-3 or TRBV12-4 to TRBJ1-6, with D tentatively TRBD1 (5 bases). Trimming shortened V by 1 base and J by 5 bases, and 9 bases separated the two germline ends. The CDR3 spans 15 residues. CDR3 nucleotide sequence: TGTGCCAGCAGTTTAGTCGGGGCCCATAATTCACCCCTCCACTTT. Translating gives CASSLVGAHNSPLHF.

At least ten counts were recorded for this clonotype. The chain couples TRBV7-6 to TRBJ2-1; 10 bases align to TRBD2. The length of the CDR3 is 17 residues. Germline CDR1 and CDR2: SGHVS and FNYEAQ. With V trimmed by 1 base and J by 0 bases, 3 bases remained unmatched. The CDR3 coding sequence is TGTGCCAGCAGCTTAGGAGCGGGGGGGACCTCCTACAATGAGCAGTTCTTC. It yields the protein CASSLGAGGTSYNEQFF.

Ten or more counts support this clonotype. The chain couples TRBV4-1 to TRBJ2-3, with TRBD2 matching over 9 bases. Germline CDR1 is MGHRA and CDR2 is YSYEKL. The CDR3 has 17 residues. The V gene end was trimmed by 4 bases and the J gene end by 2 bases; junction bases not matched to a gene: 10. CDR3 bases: TGCGCCAGCAGCCCCGGGGTAGCGGGGGCCAACACAGATACGCAGTATTTT. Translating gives CASSPGVAGANTDTQYF.

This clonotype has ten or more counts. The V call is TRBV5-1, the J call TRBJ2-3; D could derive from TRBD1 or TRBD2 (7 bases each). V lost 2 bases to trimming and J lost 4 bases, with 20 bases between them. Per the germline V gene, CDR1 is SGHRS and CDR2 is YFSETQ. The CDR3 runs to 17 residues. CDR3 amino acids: CASSLTPARGGADTQYF. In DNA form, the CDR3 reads TGCGCCAGCAGCTTAACACCCGCCAGGGGGGGAGCAGATACGCAGTATTTT.

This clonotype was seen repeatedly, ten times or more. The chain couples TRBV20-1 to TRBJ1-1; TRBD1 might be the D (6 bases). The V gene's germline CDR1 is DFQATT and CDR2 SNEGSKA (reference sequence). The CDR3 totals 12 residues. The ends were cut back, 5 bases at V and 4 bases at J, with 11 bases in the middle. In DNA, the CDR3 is TGCAGTGCTCGTCCGGGGGCCACTGAAGCTTTCTTT. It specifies CSARPGATEAFF.

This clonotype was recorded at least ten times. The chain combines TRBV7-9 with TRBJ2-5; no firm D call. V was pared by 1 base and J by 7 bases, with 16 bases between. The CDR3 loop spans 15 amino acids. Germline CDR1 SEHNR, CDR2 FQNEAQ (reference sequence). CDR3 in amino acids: CASSLETSFSATQYF. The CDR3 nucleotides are TGTGCCAGCAGCTTAGAGACTTCCTTCTCTGCGACCCAGTACTTC.

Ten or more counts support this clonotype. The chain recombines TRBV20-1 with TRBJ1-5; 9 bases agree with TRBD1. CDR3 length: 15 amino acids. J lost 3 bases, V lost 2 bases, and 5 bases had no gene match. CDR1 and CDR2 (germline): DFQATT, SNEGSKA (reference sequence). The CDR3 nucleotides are TGCAGTGCTAGAAAAACAGGGGGCTTCAATCAGCCCCAGCATTTT. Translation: CSARKTGGFNQPQHF.